The clone carrying this T cell receptor (beta chain) has a single count. Antigen: not known. An end of the junction does not agree with germline; a read error may underlie this. PCR involved 60 Vbeta and 13 Jbeta primers. Sequencing used immunoSEQ multiplex PCR; TCRdb keeps in-frame clones, though not all of them. The sample consists of over 150,000 clones, roughly 70% of them appearing once. These data originate in a study of cytomegalovirus exposure and HLA in healthy donors. Germline-derived CDR1 and CDR2 are SEHNR and FQNEAQ (reference sequence). The CDR3 is made up of 16 amino acids. Findings of the study overall: There were about 160 TCR beta chains listed as cytomegalovirus-associated. The authors later found most CMV-associated TCR beta chains appeared HLA-restricted. CMV serostatus alone was available as immune exposure information.

This rearrangement joins TRBV7-9 to TRBJ1-4; maybe TRBD1 (5 bases). This receptor was obtained from a woman under 30 in good health and CMV-seropositive. Sequenced sample: PBMCs. The CDR3 DNA reads as TGTTCCAGCAGCTTAGAGGACGGACAAGATAATGAAAAACTGTTTTTT. This codes for CSSSLEDGQDNEKLFF.